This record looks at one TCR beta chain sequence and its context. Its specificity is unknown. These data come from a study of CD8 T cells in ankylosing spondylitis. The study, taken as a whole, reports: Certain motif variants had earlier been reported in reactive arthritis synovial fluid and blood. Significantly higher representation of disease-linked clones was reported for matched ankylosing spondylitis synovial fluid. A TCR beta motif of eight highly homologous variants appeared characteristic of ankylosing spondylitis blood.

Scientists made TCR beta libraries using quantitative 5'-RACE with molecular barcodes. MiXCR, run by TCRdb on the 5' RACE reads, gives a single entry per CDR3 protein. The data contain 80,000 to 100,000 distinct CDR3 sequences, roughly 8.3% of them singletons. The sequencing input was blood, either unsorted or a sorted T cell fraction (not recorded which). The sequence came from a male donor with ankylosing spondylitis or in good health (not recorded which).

CDR3 sequence reads: CASRPSGVPSYEQYF. CDR3 in DNA: TGTGCCAGCAGACCTAGCGGGGTTCCTTCCTACGAGCAGTACTTC. The chain recombines TRBV2 with TRBJ2-7, with 9 nucleotides matching TRBD2. Unmatched junction bases numbered 7, after V lost 6 bases and J lost 1 base. The germline CDR1 and CDR2 sequences are SNHLY and FYNNEI. This CDR3 has 15 amino acids. Drawing the rest from reference TRBV2 and TRBJ2-7, the complete variable domain is EPEVTQTPSHQVTQMGQEVILRCVPISNHLYFYWYRQILGQKVEFLVSFYNNEISEKSEIFDDQFSVERPDGSNFTLKIRSTKLEDSAMYFCASRPSGVPSYEQYFGPGTRLTVT.